This T cell receptor (beta chain) was recorded in a study of shared clonotypes between healthy human individuals. CD45RO-negative, CCR7-selected cells formed the naive CD8 fraction, which excluded terminally differentiated effector memory CD45RA+ cells. Study-level points and caveats: The diversity represented, both genetic and in exposure history, was limited by few donors. Naive subsets usually exceeded memory subsets in estimated richness.

Generated by immunoSEQ multiplex PCR, the TCRdb table keeps only in-frame clones and is missing some. The sample includes hundreds of thousands of clones, more than 95% of them seen just once. A note on this clone: Its antigen is as yet unknown.

V shed 6 bases and J shed 2 bases, with 10 bases lying between them. The CDR3 is 13 residues long. CDR1 SGHTA and CDR2 FQGNSA come from the germline V gene. The sequenced sample was naive CD8+ T cells sorted from blood. The genes are TRBV7-2 and TRBJ1-1, with D tentatively TRBD1 (5 bases). The receptor was isolated from a man aged 30 to 39 in good health. The chain's CDR3 is CASRNRSNTEAFF. Written as DNA, the CDR3 is TGTGCCAGCAGAAACAGGTCTAACACTGAAGCTTTCTTT.